The clone carrying this TCR beta chain has only one observation. This sample was taken from a study of cytomegalovirus exposure and HLA in healthy donors. With 60 Vbeta and 13 Jbeta primers, the PCR was carried out. Profiling relied on immunoSEQ multiplex PCR, and the TCRdb table lists in-frame clones only, not all of them. The data contain fewer than 250,000 clones, roughly 77% of them seen just once; the ten biggest clones take up 0.39%. CDR1 and CDR2 from the germline V gene are SGHRS and YFSETQ. The CDR3 is 16 residues long. With 0 bases removed from V and 5 bases from J, the gap between germline ends came to 12 bases.

The sequence derives from a male donor in good health and CMV-seropositive. The V call is TRBV5-1, the J call TRBJ1-6; a possible D gene is TRBD1 (5 bases). Material for sequencing was PBMCs. CDR3 loop: CASSLVGGTDNSPLHF. The CDR3 DNA reads as TGCGCCAGCAGCTTGGTTGGGGGGACGGATAATTCACCCCTCCACTTT.